This T cell receptor (beta chain) was sequenced during a study of T-cell reconstitution after alpha-beta-depleted transplantation in children. The authors prepared the TCRbeta library with unique molecular identifiers. TCRdb recomputed calls from the PCR reads with MiXCR, one row per CDR3 protein. The data contain about 460,000 distinct CDR3 sequences, about 10% of them seen just once; the ten biggest clones take up approximately 2%. Points from the study as a whole: Reportedly, only several hundred clones from non-depleted graft cells drove alpha-beta T-cell counts at about two months. It was surviving recipient T cells and thymic progenitors that gave some patients high TCRbeta diversity at day 60. Diversity and T-cell counts at one year after transplant derived mostly from new T cells.

Trimming pared 6 bases from V and 5 bases from J, leaving 21 bases between. Germline V gene sequence: CDR1 SEHNR, CDR2 FQNEAQ (reference sequence). The CDR3 is 16 amino acids. A remark on this clonotype: Its antigen is unknown.

The clonotype comes from a child under 10 years old with inherited bone marrow failure, due to receive a stem cell transplant. The source was PBMCs, collected before TCRalphabeta/CD19-depleted stem cell transplant. V gene TRBV7-9 combines with J gene TRBJ2-3, with D possibly TRBD2 on 7 matching bases. In DNA, the CDR3 is TGTGCCAGCAGGAGGGTCCGGACAGTAGCGGGAGATACGCAGTATTTT. The encoded protein is CASRRVRTVAGDTQYF. The whole variable domain, filled in from reference TRBV7-9 and TRBJ2-3, reads DTGVSQNPRHKITKRGQNVTFRCDPISEHNRLYWYRQTLGQGPEFLTYFQNEAQLEKSRLLSDRFSAERPKGSFSTLEIQRTEQGDSAMYLCASRRVRTVAGDTQYFGPGTRLTVL.